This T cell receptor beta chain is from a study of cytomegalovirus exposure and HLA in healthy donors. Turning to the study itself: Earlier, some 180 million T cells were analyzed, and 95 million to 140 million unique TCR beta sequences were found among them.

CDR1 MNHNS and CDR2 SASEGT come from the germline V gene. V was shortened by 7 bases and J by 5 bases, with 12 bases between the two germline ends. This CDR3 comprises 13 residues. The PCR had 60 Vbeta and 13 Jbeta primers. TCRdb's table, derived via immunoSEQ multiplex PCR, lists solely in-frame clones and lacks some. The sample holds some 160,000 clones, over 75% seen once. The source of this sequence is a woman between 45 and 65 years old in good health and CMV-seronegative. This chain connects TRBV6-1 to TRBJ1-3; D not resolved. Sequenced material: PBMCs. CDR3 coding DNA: TGTGCCAGCATTGGAGGTGGAAGAAACACCATATATTTT. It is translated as CASIGGGRNTIYF.